Below are 18 T cell receptor beta chains sequenced from a single sample in a study of blood T cell repertoires in COVID-19. Sequencing was performed with immunoSEQ multiplex PCR; in TCRdb, only in-frame clones are kept and a portion is missing. The table includes tens of thousands of clones, about 83% detected once. Sequences were obtained from peripheral blood. The receptor source for this set is a man aged 25 to 45 with COVID-19, enrolled during active disease.

This clone was detected a few times. This chain links TRBV19 with TRBJ1-1; D remains unclear. The V and J ends lost 7 bases and 1 base respectively, with 13 bases between them. The CDR3 length is 14 residues. CDR1 is LNHDA and CDR2 is SQIVND in the germline V gene (reference sequence). The CDR3 region has the DNA TGTGCCAGTACCTTAACTATCGCGAACACTGAAGCTTTCTTT. Translated, it gives CASTLTIANTEAFF. Looking up the rest from reference TRBV19 and TRBJ1-1 gives the full variable domain: DGGITQSPKYLFRKEGQNVTLSCEQNLNHDAMYWYRQDPGQGLRLIYYSQIVNDFQKGDIAEGYSVSREKKESFPLTVTSAQKNPTAFYLCASTLTIANTEAFFGQGTRLTVV.

The CDR3 is CASSQHGLFQFF. CDR3 coding DNA: TGCGCCAGCAGCCAACATGGGCTGTTTCAGTTCTTC. The rearrangement joins TRBV4-1 to TRBJ2-1; D is ambiguous. The germline V gene has CDR1 MGHRA and CDR2 YSYEKL. The CDR3 is 12 residues long. Trimming stripped 2 bases from V and 13 bases from J, with 12 bases between.

The rearrangement links TRBV19 to TRBJ2-1; TRBD1 matches 7 bases. The germline CDR1 and CDR2 sequences are LNHDA and SQIVND (reference sequence). The CDR3 runs 15 residues. Unmatched junction bases numbered 5, after V lost 6 bases and J lost 0 bases. The CDR3 loop is CASSRGQSSYNEQFF. The CDR3 nucleotides are TGTGCCAGTAGCCGGGGACAGAGCTCCTACAATGAGCAGTTCTTC. Filled out from reference TRBV19 and TRBJ2-1, the complete variable domain reads DGGITQSPKYLFRKEGQNVTLSCEQNLNHDAMYWYRQDPGQGLRLIYYSQIVNDFQKGDIAEGYSVSREKKESFPLTVTSAQKNPTAFYLCASSRGQSSYNEQFFGPGTRLTVL.

This clone was detected once. This chain joins TRBV24-1 and TRBJ2-3; the match to TRBD1 covers 10 bases. In germline, CDR1 is KGHDR, CDR2 SFDVKD. V lost 4 bases and J lost 5; bases outside the gene matches: 8. The CDR3 has 16 amino acids. CDR3 sequence: CATSDQTGGRGDTQYF. CDR3 coding DNA: TGTGCCACCAGTGACCAGACAGGGGGCCGGGGAGATACGCAGTATTTT.

The chain uses TRBV28 and TRBJ1-1, with a weak D call TRBD1 (5 bases). CDR3 length: 17 amino acids. Germline V gene sequence: CDR1 MDHEN, CDR2 SYDVKM. The V end was cut by 2 bases, the J end by 4 bases, with 20 bases between. The CDR3 bases are TGTGCCAGCAGTTTAACGCTTGGGGCGCGCGATTCCACTGAAGCTTTCTTT. Amino acids: CASSLTLGARDSTEAFF. Supplemented by reference TRBV28 and TRBJ1-1, the full variable domain reads DVKVTQSSRYLVKRTGEKVFLECVQDMDHENMFWYRQDPGLGLRLIYFSYDVKMKEKGDIPEGYSVSREKKERFSLILESASTNQTSMYLCASSLTLGARDSTEAFFGQGTRLTVV.

This clone was detected only once. V gene TRBV3-1 (or the pseudogene TRBV3-2) combines with J gene TRBJ1-2; no clear D gene. Trimming left V 4 bases short and J 7 bases short, with 13 bases between. The CDR3 consists of 13 residues. Germline lookup yields CDR1 LGHDT and CDR2 YNNKEL (reference sequence). This chain's CDR3 is CASSPGEGGGYTF. The CDR3 DNA reads as TGTGCCAGCAGCCCCGGGGAGGGCGGTGGCTACACCTTC.

The chain uses TRBV24-1 and TRBJ2-7; D not resolved. The V gene lost 3 bases and the J gene lost 0 bases, with 2 bases spanning the gap. CDR1 and CDR2 (germline): KGHDR, SFDVKD. This CDR3 contains 12 residues. The DNA of the CDR3 is TGTGCCACCAGTGATCACTCCTACGAGCAGTACTTC. It codes for CATSDHSYEQYF.

CDR3 in amino acids: CASSPRGSANTGELFF. Written as DNA, the CDR3 is TGTGCCAGCAGCCCCCGGGGGAGCGCGAACACCGGGGAGCTGTTTTTT. The chain employs TRBV7-9 and TRBJ2-2; D possibly corresponds to TRBD2 (6 bases). Per the germline V gene, CDR1 is SEHNR and CDR2 is FQNEAQ (reference sequence). V gave up 5 bases and J gave up 0 bases, with 13 bases separating them. This CDR3 region has 16 residues.

This sequence joins TRBV6-5 and TRBJ1-1; no reliable D call. The CDR3 is made up of 16 amino acids. Germline V gene sequence: CDR1 MNHEY, CDR2 SVGAGI. Trimming left V 2 bases short and J 0 bases short, with 13 bases between. CDR3 sequence: CASSYGLAAMNTEAFF. The CDR3 DNA follows: TGTGCCAGCAGTTACGGATTGGCGGCGATGAACACTGAAGCTTTCTTT.

The gene calls are TRBV19 and TRBJ1-2; 8 bases fit TRBD1. The germline CDR1 and CDR2 sequences are LNHDA and SQIVND (reference sequence). This CDR3 has 12 residues. V trimming: 6 bases; J trimming: 8 bases; junction bases outside the gene matches: 5. CDR3: CASSRQGKGYTF. CDR3 in DNA: TGTGCCAGTAGCCGACAGGGGAAAGGCTACACCTTC.

The V call is TRBV6-6, the J call TRBJ1-5, with D perhaps matching TRBD1 (6 bases). CDR3 size: 14 residues. The V gene's germline CDR1 is MNHNY and CDR2 SVGAGI (reference sequence). Trimming removed 4 bases at V and 5 bases at J, with 12 bases between. The CDR3 is CASSSDRWDQPQHF. In DNA form, the CDR3 reads TGTGCCAGCAGTTCCGACAGGTGGGATCAGCCCCAGCATTTT.

This rearrangement joins TRBV6-6 to TRBJ2-2, with D maybe TRBD1 (5 bases). CDR3 length equals 16 residues. The germline CDR1 and CDR2 sequences are MNHNY and SVGAGI (reference sequence). Trimming pared 3 bases from V and 4 bases from J, leaving 15 bases between. For the CDR3, the DNA is TGTGCCAGCAGTTATAGGGCAGGGTGGAGCACCGGGGAGCTGTTTTTT. Encoded protein: CASSYRAGWSTGELFF.

The chain is built from TRBV6-1 and TRBJ1-2, with TRBD1 as a possible D gene (5 bases). Germline-derived CDR1 and CDR2 are MNHNS and SASEGT. V was clipped by 10 bases and J by 3 bases, with 15 bases between them. There are 13 residues in the CDR3. CDR3 coding DNA: TGTGCCAATAGTCCTGGGGGGGACTATGGCTACACCTTC. It translates to CANSPGGDYGYTF.

The chain is built from TRBV24-1 and TRBJ2-5; TRBD2 aligns across 14 bases. Germline lookup yields CDR1 KGHDR and CDR2 SFDVKD. This CDR3 has 16 residues. The V segment lost 4 bases and the J segment 5 bases; nucleotides outside the gene matches: 5. In DNA, the CDR3 is TGTGCCACCAGTGACCCGGGACTAGCGGGAGTTGAGACCCAGTACTTC. It specifies CATSDPGLAGVETQYF.

This clone is termed medium-sized. J is TRBJ2-3 and V is TRBV4-2; TRBD2 is a possible D gene (6 bases). The CDR3 sequence is 15 residues long. Germline-derived CDR1 and CDR2 are LGHNA and YNFKEQ. V shed 4 bases and J shed 2 bases, with 13 bases lying between them. The CDR3 loop reads CASSLRDSDTDTQYF. The CDR3 bases are TGTGCCAGCAGCCTCCGGGACTCAGACACAGATACGCAGTATTTT.

The table lists this clone with a few counts. The chain carries TRBV4-2 and TRBJ1-3; 7 bases line up with TRBD1. Germline V gene data show CDR1 as LGHNA and CDR2 as YNFKEQ. This CDR3 is built from 15 residues. Germline trimming cut 1 base from V and 7 bases from J; bases unmatched to any gene: 7. DNA of the CDR3: TGTGCCAGCAGCCAAGCCGGGACAGAGAAGAACACCATATATTTT. This translates into CASSQAGTEKNTIYF.

The rearrangement joins TRBV9 to TRBJ2-7; D possibly corresponds to TRBD1 (6 bases). In germline, CDR1 is SGDLS, CDR2 YYNGEE. With 0 bases removed from V and 5 bases from J, the gap between germline ends came to 12 bases. The CDR3 covers 14 residues. The CDR3 bases are TGTGCCAGCAGCGTAGAGGGCAGGGGCAACGAGCAGTACTTC. Protein: CASSVEGRGNEQYF.

J is TRBJ1-1 and V is TRBV3-1 (or the pseudogene TRBV3-2); no definite D call. Per the germline V gene, CDR1 is LGHDT and CDR2 is YNNKEL (reference sequence). The CDR3 length is 14 residues. The V end was cut by 1 base, the J end by 5 bases, with 11 bases between. CDR3 residues: CASSQGLGRTEAFF. The CDR3 DNA follows: TGTGCCAGCAGCCAAGGCCTGGGGAGGACTGAAGCTTTCTTT.